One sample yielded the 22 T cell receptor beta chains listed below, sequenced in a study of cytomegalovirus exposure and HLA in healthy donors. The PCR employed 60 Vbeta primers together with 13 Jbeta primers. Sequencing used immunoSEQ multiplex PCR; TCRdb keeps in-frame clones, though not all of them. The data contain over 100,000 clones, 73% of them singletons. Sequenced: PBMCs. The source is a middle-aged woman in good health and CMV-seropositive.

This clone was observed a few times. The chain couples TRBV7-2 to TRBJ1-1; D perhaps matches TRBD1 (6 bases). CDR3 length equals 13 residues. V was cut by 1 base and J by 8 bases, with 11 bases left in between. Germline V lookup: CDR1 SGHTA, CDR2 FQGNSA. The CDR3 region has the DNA TGTGCCAGCAGCTTAGGAATCAGGGGCGAAGCTTTCTTT. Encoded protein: CASSLGIRGEAFF.

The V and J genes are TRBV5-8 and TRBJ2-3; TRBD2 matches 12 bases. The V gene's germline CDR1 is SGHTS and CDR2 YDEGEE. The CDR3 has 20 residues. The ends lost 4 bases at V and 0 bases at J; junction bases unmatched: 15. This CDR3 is CASSRRTSGDFLFSTDTQYF. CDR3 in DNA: TGTGCCAGCAGCCGCCGGACTAGCGGGGACTTCCTCTTTAGCACAGATACGCAGTATTTT.

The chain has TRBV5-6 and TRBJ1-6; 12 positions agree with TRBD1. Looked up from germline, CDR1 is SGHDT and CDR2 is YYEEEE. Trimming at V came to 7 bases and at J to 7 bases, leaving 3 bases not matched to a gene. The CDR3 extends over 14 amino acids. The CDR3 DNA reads TGTGCCAGCGGGACAGGGGGCTGGAATTCACCCCTCCACTTT. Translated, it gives CASGTGGWNSPLHF.

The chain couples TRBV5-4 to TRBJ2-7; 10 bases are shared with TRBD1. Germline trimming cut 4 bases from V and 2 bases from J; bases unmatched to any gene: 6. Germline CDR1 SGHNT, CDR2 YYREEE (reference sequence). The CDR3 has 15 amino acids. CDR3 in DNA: TGTGCCAGCAGCCGCAGCGGGACAGGGGCCTACGAGCAGTACTTC. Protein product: CASSRSGTGAYEQYF.

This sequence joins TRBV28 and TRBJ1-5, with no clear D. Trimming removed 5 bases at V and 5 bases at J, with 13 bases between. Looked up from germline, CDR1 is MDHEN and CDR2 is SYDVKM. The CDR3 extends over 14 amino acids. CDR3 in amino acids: CASSRPSRDQPQHF. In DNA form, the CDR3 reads TGTGCCAGCAGTCGCCCCTCACGAGATCAGCCCCAGCATTTT.

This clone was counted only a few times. The CDR3 nucleotides are TGTGCCTGGAGTGTACTTCTTGATCGCCCCTACGAGCAGTACTTC. It translates to CAWSVLLDRPYEQYF. The chain has TRBV30 and TRBJ2-7; D remains ambiguous. Germline CDR1 is GTSNPN and CDR2 is SVGIG (reference sequence). Trimming removed 0 bases at V and 2 bases at J, with 14 bases between. CDR3 length: 15 amino acids.

The CDR3 protein is CASSETAGRNIQYF. CDR3 DNA sequence: TGTGCCAGCAGCGAGACTGCGGGACGAAACATTCAGTACTTC. V gene TRBV9 combines with J gene TRBJ2-4; TRBD2 might be the D (6 bases). CDR1 and CDR2 (germline): SGDLS, YYNGEE. V gave up 3 bases and J gave up 6 bases, with 13 bases separating them. The length of the CDR3 is 14 residues.

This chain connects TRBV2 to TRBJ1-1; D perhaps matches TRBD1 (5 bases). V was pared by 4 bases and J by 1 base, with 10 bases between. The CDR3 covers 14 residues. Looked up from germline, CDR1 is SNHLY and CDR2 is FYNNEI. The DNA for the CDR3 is TGTGCCAGCAGTGTCCGCACAGGGAACACTGAAGCTTTCTTT. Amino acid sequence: CASSVRTGNTEAFF.

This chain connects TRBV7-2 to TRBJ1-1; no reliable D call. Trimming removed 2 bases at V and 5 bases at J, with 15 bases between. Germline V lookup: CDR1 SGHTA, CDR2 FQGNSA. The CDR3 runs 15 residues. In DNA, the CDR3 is TGTGCCAGCAGCTTAAGTGCAGGCCCAGGAACTGAAGCTTTCTTT. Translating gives CASSLSAGPGTEAFF.

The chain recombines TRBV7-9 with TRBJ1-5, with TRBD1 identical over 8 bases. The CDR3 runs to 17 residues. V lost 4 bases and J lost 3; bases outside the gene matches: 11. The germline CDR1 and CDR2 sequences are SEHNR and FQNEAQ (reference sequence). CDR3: CASSSLLDRENNQPQHF. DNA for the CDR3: TGTGCCAGCAGCTCCTTATTGGACAGGGAGAACAATCAGCCCCAGCATTTT.

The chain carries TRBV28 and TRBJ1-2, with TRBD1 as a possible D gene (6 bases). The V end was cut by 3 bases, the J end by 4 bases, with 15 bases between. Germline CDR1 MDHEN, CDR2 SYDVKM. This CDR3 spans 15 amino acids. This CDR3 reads CASSFLGGAGYGYTF. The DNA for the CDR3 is TGTGCCAGCAGTTTTTTAGGGGGGGCCGGCTATGGCTACACCTTC.

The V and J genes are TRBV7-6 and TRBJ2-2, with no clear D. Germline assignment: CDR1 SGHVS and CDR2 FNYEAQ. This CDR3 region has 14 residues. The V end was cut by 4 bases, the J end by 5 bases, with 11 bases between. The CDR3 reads CASSWSVLTGELFF. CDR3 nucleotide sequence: TGTGCCAGCAGCTGGTCGGTCCTTACCGGGGAGCTGTTTTTT.

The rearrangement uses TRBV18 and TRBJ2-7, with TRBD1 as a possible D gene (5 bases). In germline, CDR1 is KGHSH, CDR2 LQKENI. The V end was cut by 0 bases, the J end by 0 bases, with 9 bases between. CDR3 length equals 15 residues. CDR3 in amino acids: CASSPPRTRSYEQYF. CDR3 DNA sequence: TGTGCCAGCTCACCACCGAGGACACGCTCCTACGAGCAGTACTTC.

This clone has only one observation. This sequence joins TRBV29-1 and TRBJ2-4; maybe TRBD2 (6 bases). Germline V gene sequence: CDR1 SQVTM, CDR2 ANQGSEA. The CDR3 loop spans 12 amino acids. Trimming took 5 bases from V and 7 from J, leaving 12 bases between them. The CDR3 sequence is CSVTEGRNIQYF. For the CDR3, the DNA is TGCAGCGTTACGGAGGGCCGCAACATTCAGTACTTC.

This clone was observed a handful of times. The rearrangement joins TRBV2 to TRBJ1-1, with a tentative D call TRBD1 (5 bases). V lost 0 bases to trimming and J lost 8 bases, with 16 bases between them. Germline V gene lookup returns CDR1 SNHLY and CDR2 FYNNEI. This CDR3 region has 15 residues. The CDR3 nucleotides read TGTGCCAGCAGTGAAGCTCTCTGGGGGGTTTCCGAAGCTTTCTTT. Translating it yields CASSEALWGVSEAFF.

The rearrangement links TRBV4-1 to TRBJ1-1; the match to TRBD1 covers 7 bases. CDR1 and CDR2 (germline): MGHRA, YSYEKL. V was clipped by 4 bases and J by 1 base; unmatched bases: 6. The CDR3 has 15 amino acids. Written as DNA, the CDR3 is TGCGCCAGCAGCCTTGGCGGACAGGCGAACACTGAAGCTTTCTTT. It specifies CASSLGGQANTEAFF.

DNA for the CDR3: TGTGCCTGGAGACAGGGCAGCAATCAGCCCCAGCATTTT. Translating it yields CAWRQGSNQPQHF. The rearrangement uses TRBV30 and TRBJ1-5; perhaps TRBD1 as D (6 bases). Germline assignment: CDR1 GTSNPN and CDR2 SVGIG (reference sequence). The CDR3 is 13 amino acids. The V end lost 3 bases, the J end lost 1 base, and 7 bases lay between the germline ends.

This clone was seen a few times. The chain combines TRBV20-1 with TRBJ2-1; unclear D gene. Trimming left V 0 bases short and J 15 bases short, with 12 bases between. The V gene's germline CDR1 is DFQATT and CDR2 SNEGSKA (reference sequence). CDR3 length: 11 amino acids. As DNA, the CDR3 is TGCAGTGCTAGAGATACCGAGGTTTTGTTCTTC. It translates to CSARDTEVLFF.

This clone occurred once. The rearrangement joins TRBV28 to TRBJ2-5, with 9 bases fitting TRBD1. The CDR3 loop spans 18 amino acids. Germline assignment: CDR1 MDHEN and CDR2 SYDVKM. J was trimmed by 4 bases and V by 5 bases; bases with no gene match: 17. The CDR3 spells CASSDVDRGAGPGETQYF. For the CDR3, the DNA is TGTGCCAGCAGTGACGTGGACAGGGGAGCGGGTCCGGGAGAGACCCAGTACTTC.

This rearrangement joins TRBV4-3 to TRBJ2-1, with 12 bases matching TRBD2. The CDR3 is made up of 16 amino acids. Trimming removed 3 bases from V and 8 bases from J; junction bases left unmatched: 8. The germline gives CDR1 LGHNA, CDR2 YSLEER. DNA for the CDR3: TGCGCCAGCAGCCAGGCTCTAGCGGGGGGGTCCCATGAGCAGTTCTTC. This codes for CASSQALAGGSHEQFF.

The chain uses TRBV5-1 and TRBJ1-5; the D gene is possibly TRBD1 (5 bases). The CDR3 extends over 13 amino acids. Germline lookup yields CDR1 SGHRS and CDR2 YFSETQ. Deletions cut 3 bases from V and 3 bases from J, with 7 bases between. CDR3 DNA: TGCGCCAGCAGCTGGGGGGTCAATCAGCCCCAGCATTTT. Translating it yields CASSWGVNQPQHF.

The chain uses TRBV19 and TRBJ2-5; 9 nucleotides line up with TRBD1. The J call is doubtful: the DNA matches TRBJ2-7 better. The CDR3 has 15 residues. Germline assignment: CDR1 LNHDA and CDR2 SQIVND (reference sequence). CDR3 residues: CASQPRGTGRYEQYF. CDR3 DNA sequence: TGTGCCAGTCAGCCTCGGGGGACAGGGCGCTACGAGCAGTACTTC.